These 31 T cell receptor beta chains originate from one sample sequenced in a study of T cell responses to AZD1222 COVID-19 vaccine. Produced via immunoSEQ multiplex PCR; TCRdb's table is partial and in-frame only. The data show around 140,000 clones, roughly nine tenths seen once. This sample comprised peripheral blood, obtained 28 days after the second AZD1222 dose. All receptors come from an adult who received the AZD1222 COVID-19 vaccine.

The chain combines TRBV5-6 with TRBJ2-2; D unresolved. Germline V CDR1 and CDR2: SGHDT, YYEEEE. With 4 bases removed from V and 7 bases from J, the gap between germline ends came to 8 bases. The CDR3 has 12 amino acids. The CDR3 spells CASSPWDGELFF. The CDR3 DNA is TGTGCCAGCAGCCCCTGGGACGGGGAGCTGTTTTTT.

The chain combines TRBV12-3 or TRBV12-4 with TRBJ1-6; 7 nucleotides agree with TRBD1. V gave up 8 bases and J gave up 7 bases; unmatched junction bases: 5. The CDR3 consists of 13 residues. CDR3 DNA: TGTGCCAGCGTAGGGGGCTTCAATTCACCCCTCCACTTT. Translated, it gives CASVGGFNSPLHF.

The chain employs TRBV9 and TRBJ2-2; 14 bases are a match to TRBD2. V trimming: 4 bases; J trimming: 5 bases; junction bases outside the gene matches: 7. CDR1 SGDLS and CDR2 YYNGEE come from the germline V gene. The CDR3 has 17 residues. As DNA, the CDR3 is TGTGCCAGCAGCTTCGGGACTAGCGGGAGCGTAACCGGGGAGCTGTTTTTT. This gives the protein CASSFGTSGSVTGELFF.

This clone occurred once. The chain links TRBV29-1 to TRBJ1-2; 12 bases align to TRBD1. The CDR3 consists of 14 residues. V shed 3 bases, J shed 8 bases, and the junction held 7 bases outside the gene matches. CDR1 is SQVTM and CDR2 is ANQGSEA in the germline V gene. The CDR3 spells CSVESGTGGSGYTF. The DNA for the CDR3 is TGCAGCGTTGAGTCCGGGACAGGGGGCTCGGGCTACACCTTC. Together with reference TRBV29-1 and TRBJ1-2, the CDR3 gives the full variable domain: SAVISQKPSRDICQRGTSLTIQCQVDSQVTMMFWYRQQPGQSLTLIATANQGSEATYESGFVIDKFPISRPNLTFSTLTVSNMSPEDSSIYLCSVESGTGGSGYTFGSGTRLTVV.

This chain joins TRBV3-1 (or the pseudogene TRBV3-2) and TRBJ1-1; D remains ambiguous. CDR3 length: 13 residues. Germline V gene sequence: CDR1 LGHDT, CDR2 YNNKEL (reference sequence). V was clipped by 4 bases and J by 6 bases, with 12 bases between them. The DNA for the CDR3 is TGTGCCAGCAGCCCCTTCGGTCCGTCTGAAGCTTTCTTT. Residues: CASSPFGPSEAFF.

The V gene is TRBV12-5, the J gene TRBJ2-7, with D perhaps being TRBD1 or TRBD2 (5 bases each). CDR1 and CDR2 from the germline V gene are LGHNT and FRNRAP. V was clipped by 4 bases and J by 1 base, with 8 bases between them. The CDR3 contains 13 residues. CDR3 sequence reads: CASGWDVSYEQYF. As DNA, the CDR3 is TGTGCTAGTGGTTGGGACGTATCCTACGAGCAGTACTTC. Full variable domain (outside the CDR3, taken from reference TRBV12-5 and TRBJ2-7): DARVTQTPRHKVTEMGQEVTMRCQPILGHNTVFWYRQTMMQGLELLAYFRNRAPLDDSGMPKDRFSAEMPDATLATLKIQPSEPRDSAVYFCASGWDVSYEQYFGPGTRLTVT.

The V and J genes are TRBV19 and TRBJ2-7; TRBD1 is a possible D gene (5 bases). CDR1 and CDR2 from the germline V gene are LNHDA and SQIVND (reference sequence). The CDR3 contains 12 residues. Trimming cost V 6 bases and J 7 bases, with 13 bases left between them. The CDR3 bases are TGTGCCAGTAGCCCGAACAGGTTGGAGCAGTACTTC. It translates to CASSPNRLEQYF. Complete variable domain (other parts from reference TRBV19 and TRBJ2-7): DGGITQSPKYLFRKEGQNVTLSCEQNLNHDAMYWYRQDPGQGLRLIYYSQIVNDFQKGDIAEGYSVSREKKESFPLTVTSAQKNPTAFYLCASSPNRLEQYFGPGTRLTVT.

The chain carries TRBV5-5 and TRBJ1-3; 9 positions match TRBD1. V shed 4 bases, J shed 1 base, and the junction held 6 bases outside the gene matches. Per the germline V gene, CDR1 is SGHKS and CDR2 is YYEKEE (reference sequence). The CDR3 has 16 amino acids. CDR3 sequence reads: CASSPPGTGSGNTIYF. The CDR3 nucleotides are TGTGCCAGCAGCCCACCCGGGACAGGGTCTGGAAACACCATATATTTT.

The CDR3 region has the DNA TGTGCCAGCAGCTCTCAGGGGGGGAGGAACACCGGGGAGCTGTTTTTT. Its translation is CASSSQGGRNTGELFF. V gene TRBV5-6 combines with J gene TRBJ2-2, with D possibly called TRBD1 or TRBD2 (7 bases each). Germline CDR1 SGHDT, CDR2 YYEEEE. The CDR3 consists of 16 residues. V was pared by 3 bases and J by 1 base, with 13 bases between.

The chain is built from TRBV28 and TRBJ1-5, with D unclear. V lost 6 bases and J 6 bases, leaving 9 bases between the germline ends. The germline V gene has CDR1 MDHEN and CDR2 SYDVKM. The CDR3 extends over 12 amino acids. DNA of the CDR3: TGTGCCAGCAGGTTGGGGTCTCAGCCCCAGCATTTT. Protein sequence: CASRLGSQPQHF.

CDR3 sequence: CASSTRPGTEAFF. The CDR3 DNA reads as TGTGCCAGCAGTACCCGCCCAGGCACTGAAGCTTTCTTT. V and J are TRBV6-2 or TRBV6-3 and TRBJ1-1; D is undetermined. CDR3 length equals 13 residues. Between the trimmed V and J ends, which lost 5 bases and 4 bases, there was a span of 11 bases. Germline V gives CDR1 MNHEY, CDR2 SVGEGT.

The CDR3 region is CASSPGLAVSPREQYF. DNA of the CDR3: TGTGCCAGCAGCCCGGGACTAGCGGTTTCACCAAGGGAGCAGTACTTC. The chain carries TRBV11-2 and TRBJ2-7; 11 nucleotides align to TRBD2. This CDR3 is 16 amino acids long. With V trimmed by 5 bases and J by 7 bases, 13 bases remained unmatched. CDR1 and CDR2 from the germline V gene are SGHAT and FQNNGV.

The rearrangement joins TRBV30 to TRBJ2-3; D remains unclear. The germline V gene has CDR1 GTSNPN and CDR2 SVGIG (reference sequence). This CDR3 is built from 12 residues. V was trimmed by 2 bases and J by 1 base, leaving 4 bases between them. The CDR3 nucleotides read TGTGCCTGGAGTCTTGGCACAGATACGCAGTATTTT. This translates into CAWSLGTDTQYF.

The chain joins TRBV28 to TRBJ1-5; D is unclear. The V and J ends lost 7 bases and 0 bases respectively, with 4 bases between them. The CDR3 totals 12 residues. Germline values: CDR1 MDHEN, CDR2 SYDVKM. CDR3 loop: CASTDSNQPQHF. The CDR3 DNA sequence: TGTGCCAGCACGGATAGCAATCAGCCCCAGCATTTT.

The chain combines TRBV2 with TRBJ1-1; D is undetermined. Per germline, CDR1 SNHLY and CDR2 FYNNEI. The ends were cut back, 4 bases at V and 1 base at J, with 10 bases in the middle. The CDR3 is made up of 14 amino acids. The CDR3 sequence is CASSAQRQNTEAFF. In nucleotides, the CDR3 is TGTGCCAGCAGTGCACAGCGACAGAACACTGAAGCTTTCTTT.

In its sample, this clone was seen once. DNA for the CDR3: TGTGCCAGCAGTTTCCAATTAGGGGACGAGCAGTACTTC. This codes for CASSFQLGDEQYF. The rearrangement joins TRBV12-3 or TRBV12-4 to TRBJ2-7, with a weak D call TRBD1 (5 bases). V shed 3 bases and J shed 5 bases, with 11 bases lying between them. The CDR3 consists of 13 residues.

The chain links TRBV18 to TRBJ2-2; possibly TRBD1 for D (6 bases). Trimming stripped 4 bases from V and 2 bases from J, with 11 bases between. Germline CDR1 is KGHSH and CDR2 is LQKENI. The CDR3 covers 15 residues. The CDR3 is CASSLGQRNTGELFF. The CDR3, as DNA: TGTGCCAGCTCACTTGGACAGAGAAACACCGGGGAGCTGTTTTTT.

The chain carries TRBV5-1 and TRBJ1-1; D is unclear. There are 13 residues in the CDR3. Germline lookup yields CDR1 SGHRS and CDR2 YFSETQ. Deletions cut 5 bases from V and 0 bases from J, with 8 bases between. The CDR3 region is CASRWGLNTEAFF. The CDR3 bases are TGCGCCAGCAGGTGGGGATTGAACACTGAAGCTTTCTTT.

This clone was detected once. The V and J genes are TRBV2 and TRBJ2-5, with a weak D call TRBD2 (7 bases). V gave up 6 bases and J gave up 4 bases, with 15 bases separating them. Germline CDR1 and CDR2: SNHLY and FYNNEI. This CDR3 has 14 amino acids. CDR3 loop: CASRDGGPGETQYF. CDR3 DNA: TGTGCCAGCAGGGACGGGGGGCCAGGAGAGACCCAGTACTTC.

V gene TRBV4-3 combines with J gene TRBJ1-4, with TRBD1 as a possible D gene (5 bases). This CDR3 spans 14 amino acids. In germline, CDR1 is LGHNA, CDR2 YSLEER. V was shortened by 4 bases and J by 8 bases, with 14 bases between the two germline ends. CDR3 bases: TGCGCCAGCAGCCGAAGGGGCGTCGAGGAAAAACTGTTTTTT. This encodes CASSRRGVEEKLFF.

In its sample, this clone was seen a few times. The chain uses TRBV19 and TRBJ1-3; D possibly corresponds to TRBD1 (5 bases). V shed 6 bases and J shed 9 bases, with 18 bases lying between them. Germline-derived CDR1 and CDR2 are LNHDA and SQIVND (reference sequence). CDR3 length: 14 amino acids. The CDR3 loop reads CASRLSRTQSTIYF. The CDR3 nucleotides are TGTGCCAGTAGATTGTCCAGGACACAGAGCACCATATATTTT. The full variable domain, with the rest looked up from reference TRBV19 and TRBJ1-3, is DGGITQSPKYLFRKEGQNVTLSCEQNLNHDAMYWYRQDPGQGLRLIYYSQIVNDFQKGDIAEGYSVSREKKESFPLTVTSAQKNPTAFYLCASRLSRTQSTIYFGEGSWLTVV.

V and J are TRBV7-2 and TRBJ1-2, with 8 bases matching TRBD1. Germline V gene sequence: CDR1 SGHTA, CDR2 FQGNSA. The CDR3 loop spans 15 amino acids. The V and J ends lost 2 bases and 2 bases, in that order; junction bases with no gene match: 4. In DNA form, the CDR3 reads TGTGCCAGCAGCTTATACAGGGGGTCGAACTATGGCTACACCTTC. Protein product: CASSLYRGSNYGYTF.

This sequence joins TRBV11-2 and TRBJ2-5; D gene unclear. Germline loops: CDR1 SGHAT, CDR2 FQNNGV. Trimming pared 4 bases from V and 5 bases from J, leaving 5 bases between. CDR3 length: 11 amino acids. This chain's CDR3 is CASSSSETQYF. The CDR3 nucleotides are TGTGCCAGCAGCTCCTCGGAGACCCAGTACTTC.

This chain links TRBV7-9 with TRBJ1-2, with D unclear. The CDR3 contains 12 residues. The V end was cut by 5 bases, the J end by 8 bases, with 12 bases between. Germline loops: CDR1 SEHNR, CDR2 FQNEAQ (reference sequence). Here the CDR3 reads CASSPMGGGYTF. The CDR3 DNA is TGTGCCAGCAGCCCAATGGGTGGGGGCTACACCTTC.

The gene calls are TRBV6-5 and TRBJ1-1; D perhaps matches TRBD1 (6 bases). The length of the CDR3 is 12 residues. Germline CDR1 is MNHEY and CDR2 is SVGAGI. V lost 4 bases and J 5 bases, leaving 8 bases between the germline ends. The CDR3 nucleotides read TGTGCCAGCAGTTTAGGACAGACTGAAGCTTTCTTT. Its translation: CASSLGQTEAFF.

The chain has TRBV30 and TRBJ1-5, with a tentative D call TRBD1 (5 bases). This CDR3 region has 13 residues. The V end was cut by 2 bases, the J end by 3 bases, with 8 bases between. Germline V gene lookup returns CDR1 GTSNPN and CDR2 SVGIG (reference sequence). In DNA, the CDR3 is TGTGCCTGGAGTTGGGGCCACAATCAGCCCCAGCATTTT. This encodes CAWSWGHNQPQHF.

V gene TRBV3-1 (or the pseudogene TRBV3-2) combines with J gene TRBJ1-4, with a weak D call TRBD1 (6 bases). Trimming stripped 1 base from V and 0 bases from J, with 12 bases between. Germline loops: CDR1 LGHDT, CDR2 YNNKEL (reference sequence). The CDR3 length is 17 residues. The CDR3 is CASSQGGGRATNEKLFF. The CDR3 DNA reads TGTGCCAGCAGCCAAGGGGGGGGCAGGGCAACTAATGAAAAACTGTTTTTT.

The rearrangement joins TRBV2 to TRBJ1-6; 8 bases are a match to TRBD1. This CDR3 region has 13 residues. V lost 1 base, J lost 10 bases, and 0 bases stayed unmatched. Germline V lookup: CDR1 SNHLY, CDR2 FYNNEI. CDR3 sequence (DNA): TGTGCCAGCAGTGAAGGGACAGGGTCACCCCTCCACTTT. Its protein product is CASSEGTGSPLHF.

The chain employs TRBV6-4 and TRBJ2-3, with 9 bases that match TRBD2. The V gene's germline CDR1 is MRHNA and CDR2 SNTAGT. CDR3 size: 15 residues. Trimming at V came to 8 bases and at J to 2 bases, leaving 8 bases not matched to a gene. CDR3 residues: CASSGVAGDTDTQYF. DNA of the CDR3: TGTGCCAGCTCTGGAGTAGCGGGAGACACAGATACGCAGTATTTT.

In its sample, this clone was seen a few times. The genes are TRBV20-1 and TRBJ1-1, with D uncertain. CDR1 and CDR2 (germline): DFQATT, SNEGSKA (reference sequence). V was pared by 3 bases and J by 0 bases, with 8 bases between. The length of the CDR3 is 13 residues. The CDR3 coding sequence is TGCAGTGCTAGTAACAGCATGAACACTGAAGCTTTCTTT. This gives the protein CSASNSMNTEAFF.

This sequence joins TRBV27 and TRBJ1-1, with no clear D. V dropped 6 bases and J dropped 7 bases, with 18 bases sitting between them. CDR1 and CDR2 from the germline V gene are MNHEY and SMNVEV (reference sequence). The CDR3 contains 14 residues. The CDR3 spells CASSKTRYGDEAFF. The CDR3 region has the DNA TGTGCCAGCAGCAAAACCCGCTACGGAGATGAAGCTTTCTTT.